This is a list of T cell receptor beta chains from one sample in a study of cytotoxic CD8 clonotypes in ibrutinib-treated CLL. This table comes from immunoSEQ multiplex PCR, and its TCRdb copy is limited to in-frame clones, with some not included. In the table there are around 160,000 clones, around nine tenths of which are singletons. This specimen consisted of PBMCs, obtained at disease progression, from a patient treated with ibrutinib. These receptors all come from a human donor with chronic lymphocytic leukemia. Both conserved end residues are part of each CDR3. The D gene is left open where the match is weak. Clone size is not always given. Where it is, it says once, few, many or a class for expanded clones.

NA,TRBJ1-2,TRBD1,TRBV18,TGTGCCAGCTCACCACCGGGACAGGGGGCTGGCTACACCTTC,CASSPPGQGAGYTF
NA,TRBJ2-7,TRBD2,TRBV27,TGTGCCAGCAGTTTGGTAGTAGCGGGAGACGAGCAGTACTTC,CASSLVVAGDEQYF
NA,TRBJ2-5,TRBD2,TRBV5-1,TGCGCCAGCAGCTTGGCTAGCGGGAGGGAAGAGACCCAGTACTTC,CASSLASGREETQYF
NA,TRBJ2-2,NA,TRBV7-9,TGTGCCAGCAGTCCCGGACAGAGGGAGCTGTTTTTT,CASSPGQRELFF
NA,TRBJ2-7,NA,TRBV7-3,TGTGCCAGCAGGGGCGCCGCGGGGCTCGAGCAGTACTTC,CASRGAAGLEQYF
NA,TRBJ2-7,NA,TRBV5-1,TGCGCCAGCAGCTTTGAATCAGGGTACGAGCAGTACTTC,CASSFESGYEQYF
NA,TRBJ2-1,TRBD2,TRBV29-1,TGCAGCGTTGAAGATTTAACTAGCGGGAGGTATGAGCAGTTCTTC,CSVEDLTSGRYEQFF
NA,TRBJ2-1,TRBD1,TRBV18,TGTGCCACCGGTTCGGGACAGGGGGTTTTTGAGCAGTTCTTC,CATGSGQGVFEQFF
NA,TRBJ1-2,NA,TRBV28,TGTGCCAGCAGTACCCAAAACCCCTATGGCTACACCTTC,CASSTQNPYGYTF
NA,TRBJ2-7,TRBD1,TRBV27,TGTGCCAGCAGTTTATCGGCAGGGGGCAGATCCTACGAGCAGTACTTC,CASSLSAGGRSYEQYF
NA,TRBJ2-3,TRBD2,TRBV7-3,TGTGCCAGCAGCCACATCCTAAGCGGGAGCGCAGATACGCAGTATTTT,CASSHILSGSADTQYF
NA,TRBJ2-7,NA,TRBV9,TGTGCCAGCAGCCGGGGACACCTGGGCCCCTACGAGCAGTACTTC,CASSRGHLGPYEQYF
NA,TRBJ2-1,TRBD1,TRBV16,TGTGCCAGCAGCGAAACCGGGACAGGGACCATCAATGAGCAGTTCTTC,CASSETGTGTINEQFF
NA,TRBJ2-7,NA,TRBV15,TGTGCCACCAGTCGACAGTCAACCTACGAGCAGTACTTC,CATSRQSTYEQYF
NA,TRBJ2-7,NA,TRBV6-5,TGTGCCAGCTCTGGGCGGGGTAGCTCCTACGAGCAGTACTTC,CASSGRGSSYEQYF
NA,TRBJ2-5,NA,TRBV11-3,TGTGCCAGCAGCCCCCGGGCACGAGAGACCCAGTACTTC,CASSPRARETQYF
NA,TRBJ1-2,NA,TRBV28,TGTGCCAGCAGTTCTCACCGGGAGTTCCACTATGGCTACACCTTC,CASSSHREFHYGYTF
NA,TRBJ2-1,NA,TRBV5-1,TGCGCCAGCAGCTGGACTACCCTGAGCTCCTACAATGAGCAGTTCTTC,CASSWTTLSSYNEQFF
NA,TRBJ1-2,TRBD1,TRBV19,TGTGCCAGCCGCTTTTCCGGGACAGGGGGCTATGGCTACACCTTC,CASRFSGTGGYGYTF
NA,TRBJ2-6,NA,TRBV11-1,TGTGCCAGCAGCTTAGACCCCCGATCCTCCGGGGCCAACGTCCTGACTTTC,CASSLDPRSSGANVLTF
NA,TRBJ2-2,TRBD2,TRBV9,TGTGCCAGCAGCGTAGGGAGTAGCGGGGTAAACACCGGGGAGCTGTTTTTT,CASSVGSSGVNTGELFF
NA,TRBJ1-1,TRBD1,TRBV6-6,TGTGCCAGCAGCCAAGGGACAGTCACTGAAGCTTTCTTT,CASSQGTVTEAFF
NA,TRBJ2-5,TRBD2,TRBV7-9,TGTGCCAGCAGATCGGGACTAGCGGGGCTCCAAGAGACCCAGTACTTC,CASRSGLAGLQETQYF
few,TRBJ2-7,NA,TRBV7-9,TGTGCCAGCAGCTTTGGGGCCTCCTACGAGCAGTACTTC,CASSFGASYEQYF
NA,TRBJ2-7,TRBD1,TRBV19,TGTGCCAGTAGTCCAAGGACAGGAGTATCCCTCGCCTACGAGCAGTACTTC,CASSPRTGVSLAYEQYF
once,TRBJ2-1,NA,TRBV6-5,TGTGCCAGCAGTTACTCAGGCCGTCCCGTCTTGGATGAGCAGTTCTTC,CASSYSGRPVLDEQFF
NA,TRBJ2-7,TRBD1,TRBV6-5,TGTGCCAGCAGCACCGGGACAGGGCTGTACGAGCAGTACTTC,CASSTGTGLYEQYF
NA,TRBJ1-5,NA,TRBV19,TGTGCCAGTAATTGGGGGGGTTTGATGCCCCAGCATTTT,CASNWGGLMPQHF
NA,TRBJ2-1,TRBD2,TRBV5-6,TGTGCCAGCAGCTGGGCTCTAGCGGGACTCTCCTACAATGAGCAGTTCTTC,CASSWALAGLSYNEQFF
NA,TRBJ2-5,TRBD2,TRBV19,TGTGCCAGTCGAGAGAGACTAGCGGGTGGAGAGACCCAGTACTTC,CASRERLAGGETQYF
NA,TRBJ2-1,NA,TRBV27,TGTGCCAGCAGTTTTTCAGGAGGCAATGAGCAGTTCTTC,CASSFSGGNEQFF
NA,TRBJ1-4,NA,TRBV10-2,TGCGCCAGCACAGGGACAACAACTAATGAAAAACTGTTTTTT,CASTGTTTNEKLFF
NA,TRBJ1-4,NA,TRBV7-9,TGTGCCAGCAGCTTAAATTCGGTCAGCCTCACTTCAACTAATGAAAAACTGTTTTTT,CASSLNSVSLTSTNEKLFF
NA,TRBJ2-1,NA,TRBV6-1,TGTGCCAGCATGGTGTCCTGGGGAAATGAGCAGTTCTTC,CASMVSWGNEQFF
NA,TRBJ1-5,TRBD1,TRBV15,TGTGCCACCGGAGGCGGACAGGGTTCGGGTCAGCCCCAGCATTTT,CATGGGQGSGQPQHF
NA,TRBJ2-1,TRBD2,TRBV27,TGTGCCAGTGGACTAGCGGGCTACAATGAGCAGTTCTTC,CASGLAGYNEQFF
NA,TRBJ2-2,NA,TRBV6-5,TGTGCCAGCAGTTACTCGGCCAGGGGCTGGACCGGGGAGCTGTTTTTT,CASSYSARGWTGELFF
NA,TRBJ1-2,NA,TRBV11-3,TGTGCCAGCAGCTTAGATTGGGGCTATGGCTACACCTTC,CASSLDWGYGYTF
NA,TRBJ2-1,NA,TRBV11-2,TGTGCCAGCAGCTTAAGGTTTGGGGGAGACTACAATGAGCAGTTCTTC,CASSLRFGGDYNEQFF